This is a list of T cell receptor beta chains from one sample in a study of T cells after yellow fever vaccination. TCRdb fed the 5' RACE reads into MiXCR, producing one record per CDR3 protein. In the table there are 150,000 or so distinct CDR3 sequences, 5% to 8% of which are singletons. The sequenced sample was CD4+ T cells sorted from PBMCs, obtained 10 days after the yellow fever booster vaccination. The receptors derive from a man between 25 and 39 years old who received the YFV17D yellow fever vaccine. Both conserved end residues are part of each CDR3. Fields, in order: J gene, clone size, V gene, D gene, CDR3 DNA, CDR3 protein. The D gene is left open where the match is weak. Only some rows state a clone size, as once, few, many or a class for expanded clones.

J: TRBJ2-7
size: many
V: TRBV20-1
D: NA
DNA: TGCAGTGCTAGAGTAACAAGATACGAGCAGTACTTC
CDR3: CSARVTRYEQYF

J: TRBJ2-2
size: many
V: TRBV7-7
D: NA
DNA: TGTGCTAGCAGCCAAATTACTAGCAGGAACACCGGGGAGCTGTTTTTT
CDR3: CASSQITSRNTGELFF

J: TRBJ1-2
size: NA
V: TRBV6-6
D: NA
DNA: TGTGCCAGCATGGCCTATGGCTACACCTTC
CDR3: CASMAYGYTF

J: TRBJ2-7
size: many
V: TRBV7-2
D: NA
DNA: TGTGCCAGCAGCTTAGAATACTACTTGAGCCAGTACTTC
CDR3: CASSLEYYLSQYF

J: TRBJ1-5
size: NA
V: TRBV7-2
D: NA
DNA: TGTGCCAGCAGCCTTTCCCCCGGCAGGGCAAATCAGCCCCAGCATTTT
CDR3: CASSLSPGRANQPQHF

J: TRBJ2-5
size: NA
V: TRBV20-1
D: NA
DNA: TGCAGCGTGGGGGCCAGGGGAAGGGAGACCCAGTACTTC
CDR3: CSVGARGRETQYF

J: TRBJ2-3
size: many
V: TRBV20-1
D: NA
DNA: TGCAGTGCTAGAGATCCGTGGGGGATGAGCACAGATACGCAGTATTTT
CDR3: CSARDPWGMSTDTQYF

J: TRBJ2-7
size: many
V: TRBV7-2
D: NA
DNA: TGTGCCAGCAGCTTATCTGCTCAGGGTGGTCGCTCCTACGAGCAGTACTTC
CDR3: CASSLSAQGGRSYEQYF

J: TRBJ2-7
size: many
V: TRBV20-1
D: NA
DNA: TGCAGTGCTGAGAAACAAGGACTTCTCCCTGGAGAGCAGTACTTC
CDR3: CSAEKQGLLPGEQYF

J: TRBJ2-7
size: many
V: TRBV12-3/TRBV12-4
D: NA
DNA: TGTGCCAGCAGTAGAAGCGGAGGGTCCTACGAGCAGTACTTC
CDR3: CASSRSGGSYEQYF

J: TRBJ2-3
size: many
V: TRBV28
D: TRBD2
DNA: TGTGCCAGCACCCAAGGCCTAGCGGGGCAGTATTTT
CDR3: CASTQGLAGQYF

J: TRBJ2-2
size: many
V: TRBV20-1
D: NA
DNA: TGCAGTGCTAGCCGGGCCGGGGAGCTGTTTTTT
CDR3: CSASRAGELFF

J: TRBJ2-5
size: many
V: TRBV27
D: NA
DNA: TGTGCCAGCAGCCCCACTCGGAAAGAGACCCAGTACTTC
CDR3: CASSPTRKETQYF

J: TRBJ2-1
size: NA
V: TRBV20-1
D: TRBD1
DNA: TGCAGTGCTAGTCCGCGGGACAGGTCTGACAATGAGCAGTTCTTC
CDR3: CSASPRDRSDNEQFF

J: TRBJ1-5
size: few
V: TRBV6-5
D: NA
DNA: TGTGCCAGCAGCCCCGGACAGCTCAATAGCAATCAGCCCCAGCATTTT
CDR3: CASSPGQLNSNQPQHF

J: TRBJ1-1
size: few
V: TRBV4-3
D: NA
DNA: TGCGCCAGCAGCCAAGAACGAGGTACGAGGCAGAAAGCTTTCTTT
CDR3: CASSQERGTRQKAFF

J: TRBJ1-6
size: NA
V: TRBV7-8
D: NA
DNA: TGTGCCAGCAGCTCAAAGTTAACAGGGAGCTCCTATAATTCACCCCTCCACTTT
CDR3: CASSSKLTGSSYNSPLHF

J: TRBJ1-1
size: many
V: TRBV7-8
D: TRBD1
DNA: TGTGCCAGCAGCTTAGGGACCGGGACAGGGGCGAACACTGAAGCTTTCTTT
CDR3: CASSLGTGTGANTEAFF

J: TRBJ1-3
size: many
V: TRBV5-6
D: NA
DNA: TGTGCCAGCAGCACAGAGACAGGCGGAAGAAACACCATATATTTT
CDR3: CASSTETGGRNTIYF

J: TRBJ2-5
size: many
V: TRBV3-1
D: TRBD2
DNA: TGTGCCAGCAGCTCGCACGGGACTAGCGTACAAGAGACCCAGTACTTC
CDR3: CASSSHGTSVQETQYF

J: TRBJ2-1
size: NA
V: TRBV11-3
D: NA
DNA: TGTGCCAGCAGCTCCTCGGTATGGATCTCCTACAATGAGCAGTTCTTC
CDR3: CASSSSVWISYNEQFF

J: TRBJ1-3
size: NA
V: TRBV12-3/TRBV12-4
D: TRBD1
DNA: TGTGCCAGCAGTCACACAGGGGCAGGGTCTGGAAACACCATATATTTT
CDR3: CASSHTGAGSGNTIYF

J: TRBJ2-3
size: many
V: TRBV27
D: NA
DNA: TGTGCCAGCAGCCACGGGGAACCCACAGATACGCAGTATTTT
CDR3: CASSHGEPTDTQYF

J: TRBJ2-5
size: many
V: TRBV6-6
D: NA
DNA: TGTGCCACCTCACCCAGAGAGACCCAGTACTTC
CDR3: CATSPRETQYF

J: TRBJ2-1
size: many
V: TRBV29-1
D: NA
DNA: TGCAGCGCCTATAACGCGCCAACCTCCTACAATGAGCAGTTCTTC
CDR3: CSAYNAPTSYNEQFF

J: TRBJ2-3
size: many
V: TRBV28
D: TRBD1
DNA: TGTGCCAGCACCTCGGGACAGGGTACAGATACGCAGTATTTT
CDR3: CASTSGQGTDTQYF

J: TRBJ2-1
size: many
V: TRBV18
D: NA
DNA: TGTGCCAGCTCACCAAATAGCGGACTCCGGACCTACAATGAGCAGTTCTTC
CDR3: CASSPNSGLRTYNEQFF

J: TRBJ1-5
size: NA
V: TRBV20-1
D: NA
DNA: TGCAGTGCTAGAGAACCGGACAGCAATCAGCCCCAGCATTTT
CDR3: CSAREPDSNQPQHF

J: TRBJ2-3
size: many
V: TRBV20-1
D: NA
DNA: TGCAGTGCTAGGTCCGGGGTAGCTTTAGATACGCAGTATTTT
CDR3: CSARSGVALDTQYF

J: TRBJ1-6
size: many
V: TRBV12-3/TRBV12-4
D: NA
DNA: TGTGCCAGCACCTCGGGGGGCGGTTCACCCCTCCACTTT
CDR3: CASTSGGGSPLHF

J: TRBJ2-7
size: many
V: TRBV7-8
D: TRBD1
DNA: TGTGCCAGCAGTCTCCGACAGGGGCCCTACGAGCAGTACTTC
CDR3: CASSLRQGPYEQYF

J: TRBJ2-1
size: many
V: TRBV7-2
D: TRBD1
DNA: TGTGCCAGCAGCTTAGCGGGGACAGGGAGGTCCTACAATGAGCAGTTCTTC
CDR3: CASSLAGTGRSYNEQFF

J: TRBJ2-1
size: many
V: TRBV19
D: NA
DNA: TGTGCCAGTAGTATCGGACGGGGAAGGGGCAATGAGCAGTTCTTC
CDR3: CASSIGRGRGNEQFF

J: TRBJ2-1
size: many
V: TRBV7-2
D: NA
DNA: TGTGCCAGCAGCCTCTTGGACGGGGGATGGGATGAGCAGTTCTTC
CDR3: CASSLLDGGWDEQFF

J: TRBJ2-1
size: many
V: TRBV6-2/TRBV6-3
D: TRBD2
DNA: TGTGCCAGCAGTGACCAAGCGGGGTCCTACAATGAGCAGTTCTTC
CDR3: CASSDQAGSYNEQFF

J: TRBJ1-1
size: many
V: TRBV5-1
D: TRBD1
DNA: TGCGCCAGCAGTCGGACAGGGGAGAACACTGAAGCTTTCTTT
CDR3: CASSRTGENTEAFF

J: TRBJ2-1
size: many
V: TRBV9
D: NA
DNA: TGTGCCAGCAGCGTAACTCCAGGGCGGGGCGACAATGAGCAGTTCTTC
CDR3: CASSVTPGRGDNEQFF

J: TRBJ2-5
size: many
V: TRBV5-1
D: NA
DNA: TGCGCCAGCAAATGGGTCCCCGGGCAAGAGACCCAGTACTTC
CDR3: CASKWVPGQETQYF

J: TRBJ2-7
size: few
V: TRBV5-1
D: TRBD1
DNA: TGCGCCAGCAGCATCCGGGACAGATTAGGTATTTACGAGCAGTACTTC
CDR3: CASSIRDRLGIYEQYF

J: TRBJ2-1
size: once
V: TRBV21-1
D: NA
DNA: TGTGTCAGCAGCAAAGAGTGGACTAGCGGGTCGTACAATGAGCAGTTCTTC
CDR3: CVSSKEWTSGSYNEQFF

J: TRBJ2-7
size: many
V: TRBV5-1
D: NA
DNA: TGCGCCAGCAGGGTCGGGGTGGGGAACGAGCAGTACTTC
CDR3: CASRVGVGNEQYF

J: TRBJ2-7
size: many
V: TRBV5-5
D: NA
DNA: TGTGCCAGCAGCAAGGACACCGTTAACGAGCAGTACTTC
CDR3: CASSKDTVNEQYF

J: TRBJ2-7
size: many
V: TRBV7-9
D: TRBD1
DNA: TGTGCCAGCAGGAGGGGGCGCGGCGAGCAGTACTTC
CDR3: CASRRGRGEQYF

J: TRBJ2-2
size: many
V: TRBV12-3/TRBV12-4
D: NA
DNA: TGTGCCAGCAGTTTAGGACTATCAAACACCGGGGAGCTGTTTTTT
CDR3: CASSLGLSNTGELFF

J: TRBJ2-1
size: many
V: TRBV10-3
D: TRBD1
DNA: TGTGCAAAGCCGGGACAGGGGTCGGCTGAGCAGTTCTTC
CDR3: CAKPGQGSAEQFF

J: TRBJ2-7
size: many
V: TRBV9
D: TRBD2
DNA: TGTGCCAGCAGCCAAGGACTAGCGGGTGCGGCTGAGTCTGAGCAGTACTTC
CDR3: CASSQGLAGAAESEQYF

J: TRBJ2-7
size: many
V: TRBV3-1
D: NA
DNA: TGTGCCAGCAGCCAAGTCGGAGAAGCGACCGAGCAGTACTTC
CDR3: CASSQVGEATEQYF

J: TRBJ1-5
size: many
V: TRBV12-3/TRBV12-4
D: NA
DNA: TGTGCCAGCACACGGGACGTAAGCAATCAGCCCCAGCATTTT
CDR3: CASTRDVSNQPQHF

J: TRBJ2-7
size: many
V: TRBV2
D: NA
DNA: TGTGCCAGCAGTGAAGTTTTGGGGGCGGGCGAGCAGTACTTC
CDR3: CASSEVLGAGEQYF

J: TRBJ2-5
size: many
V: TRBV5-6
D: TRBD2
DNA: TGTGCCAGCAGCCCGCCGACTAGCGCGATACCTCGGGGCGAGACCCAGTACTTC
CDR3: CASSPPTSAIPRGETQYF

J: TRBJ2-1
size: NA
V: TRBV7-3
D: NA
DNA: TGTGCCAGCAGCTTAACCGGGTCCAATGAGCAGTTCTTC
CDR3: CASSLTGSNEQFF

J: TRBJ2-7
size: few
V: TRBV5-1
D: TRBD2
DNA: TGCGCCAGCAGCTTGGATTCTAGCGGGGCGGGCGAGCAGTACTTC
CDR3: CASSLDSSGAGEQYF

J: TRBJ2-7
size: many
V: TRBV14
D: NA
DNA: TGTGCCAGCAGCAACACCGGGAAAAACTACGAGCAGTACTTC
CDR3: CASSNTGKNYEQYF

J: TRBJ2-7
size: many
V: TRBV29-1
D: NA
DNA: TGCAGCGTTGACCAGGGCACGAGCTCCTACGAGCAGTACTTC
CDR3: CSVDQGTSSYEQYF

J: TRBJ2-5
size: NA
V: TRBV7-9
D: NA
DNA: TGTGCCAGCAGCTTTAAGAACCAAGAGACCCAGTACTTC
CDR3: CASSFKNQETQYF